This T cell receptor (beta chain) was obtained from a study of blood T cell repertoires in COVID-19 (TCRdb year 2020). Background on the whole study: The collaborator samples originated in the United States, Italy and Spain and spanned the acute and convalescent phases of COVID-19. The prospective study material was composed of cDNA or gDNA derived from T cells, B-cell-depleted T cells, or PBMCs. Deeply sampled blood TCRbeta repertoires from subjects exposed to, actively infected with, or recovered from COVID-19 were included in the dataset. The repertoires were made available in a free public database intended to serve as a resource for research on the immune response to SARS-CoV-2. The samples were drawn from two sources: the first 160 participants of the ongoing ImmuneRACE study, and 1,000 to 1,500 subjects contributed by 6 global collaborators. A de-identified subject ID, COVID-19 status, age in years and sex were almost always included in the sample metadata. Where available, HLA class I and class II types were taken from metadata supplied by the sample provider and were not determined by assay-based typing.

In regard to this clone: Its antigen is unknown. No base quality values were provided; no much bigger clone lies one nucleotide off.

TCRbeta CDR3 regions were amplified from genomic DNA using the immunoSEQ Assay, a bias-controlled multiplex PCR. Per the authors' processing: The number of nucleated cells in each sample was estimated from the amplification of reference gene primers within the assay. Sequence reads were collapsed and filtered to measure the absolute abundance of every unique TCRbeta CDR3 rearrangement. For each sample, productive Simpson clonality was calculated as the square root of Simpson's diversity index across productive rearrangements. TCRdb provides this immuneACCESS table in a form limited to in-frame rearrangements. Some clones are lacking; in checked studies, under half of them reflect an unresolved V gene, and why the rest are absent is not known. The V and J calls and clone size were taken over from that table, and D and trimming were inferred from the DNA. The sample records hundreds of thousands of clones, around nine tenths of which are singletons. The ten largest make up around 1.5% of the sample.

Participants in the prospective study were enrolled through a virtual design, were aged about 18 to 89 years, and lived in approximately 25 United States geographic areas. In the prospective study, participants were assigned to cohorts based on the clinical history participants reported in a screening survey and a study questionnaire. Exposed participants had been in contact, within 2 weeks of entering the study, with a person who had a PCR-confirmed or clinician-diagnosed case of COVID-19. Mobile phlebotomists in the prospective study collected whole blood, serum and a nasopharyngeal or oropharyngeal swab from every participant. Prospective study participants could optionally give additional blood draws and questionnaires over a roughly two-month period. Prospective study blood samples were shipped either frozen or at room temperature before DNA extraction. CDR1 and CDR2, looked up from the germline V gene (reference sequence), are LNHNV and YYDKDF. CDR3 length: 15 amino acids, cysteine to phenylalanine. Of the read, only the CDR3 DNA is kept; its 45 bases are in frame from base 1. V and J are trimmed by 1 base and 5 bases, and the gene matches miss 3 bases of the junction.

Study-level results and caveats: The quantity of clinical and demographic metadata differed by source and by participant and was supplied without curation.

Sequencing input: PBMCs or T cells enriched from blood (not recorded which). Rearrangement joined TRBV15 to TRBJ2-3; TRBD2 agrees with 10 junctional bases. The receptor was derived from a woman aged 18-30 years who had been exposed to COVID-19. Here the CDR3 is given as CATSRAKREGDTQYF. Here is the DNA: TGTGCCACCAGCAGAGCAAAGCGGGAGGGAGATACGCAGTATTTT.